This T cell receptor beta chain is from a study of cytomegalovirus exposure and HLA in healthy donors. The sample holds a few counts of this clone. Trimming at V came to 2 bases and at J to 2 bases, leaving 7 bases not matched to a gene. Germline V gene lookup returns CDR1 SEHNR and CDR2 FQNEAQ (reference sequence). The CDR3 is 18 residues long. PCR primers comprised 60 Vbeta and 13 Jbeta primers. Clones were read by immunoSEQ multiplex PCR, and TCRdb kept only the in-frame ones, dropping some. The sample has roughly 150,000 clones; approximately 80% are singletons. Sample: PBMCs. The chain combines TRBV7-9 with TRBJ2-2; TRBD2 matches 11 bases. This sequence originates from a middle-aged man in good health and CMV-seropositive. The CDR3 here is CASSLTSGSVQNTGELFF. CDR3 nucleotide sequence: TGTGCCAGCAGCTTAACTAGCGGGAGTGTCCAAAACACCGGGGAGCTGTTTTTT.